Listed below are T cell receptor beta chains from one sample, sequenced in a study of T cells after yellow fever vaccination. TCRdb reprocessed the 5' RACE reads via MiXCR and lists one record per CDR3 protein. The sample includes around 340,000 distinct CDR3 sequences, under 15% of them seen just once. The material sequenced was CD4+ T cells sorted from PBMCs, taken 15 days after the yellow fever booster vaccination. The source is a young man who received the YFV17D yellow fever vaccine. CDR3s include the opening cysteine and the closing phenylalanine or tryptophan. The D gene is left open where the match is weak. A clone size is listed for some rows: how often the clone was seen (once, few, many), or a class if it is expanded.

V gene: TRBV15
CDR3 length: 15
clone size: many
D gene: NA
J gene: TRBJ2-2
CDR3 DNA: TGTGCCACCAGCAGAGATTTACAGGGCGCCGGGGAGCTGTTTTTT
CDR3 protein: CATSRDLQGAGELFF

V gene: TRBV5-1
CDR3 length: 16
clone size: NA
D gene: TRBD1
J gene: TRBJ1-4
CDR3 DNA: TGCGCCAGCAGCCTTGGACAGGGCACCTTAAATGAAAAACTGTTTTTT
CDR3 protein: CASSLGQGTLNEKLFF

V gene: TRBV2
CDR3 length: 12
clone size: NA
D gene: NA
J gene: TRBJ2-3
CDR3 DNA: TGTGCCAGCAGTGAAGGCAGAGATACGCAGTATTTT
CDR3 protein: CASSEGRDTQYF

V gene: TRBV5-1
CDR3 length: 15
clone size: NA
D gene: NA
J gene: TRBJ2-2
CDR3 DNA: TGCGCCAGCAGCCGCCCTAACCCTTCCACCGGGGAGCTGTTTTTT
CDR3 protein: CASSRPNPSTGELFF

V gene: TRBV5-1
CDR3 length: 12
clone size: many
D gene: NA
J gene: TRBJ2-5
CDR3 DNA: TGCGCCAGCAGTCACGGACAAGAGACCCAGTACTTC
CDR3 protein: CASSHGQETQYF

V gene: TRBV7-2
CDR3 length: 15
clone size: NA
D gene: NA
J gene: TRBJ2-5
CDR3 DNA: TGTGCCAGCAGCCGACAGCGGATCCTCGGGGAGACCCAGTACTTC
CDR3 protein: CASSRQRILGETQYF

V gene: TRBV5-1
CDR3 length: 15
clone size: NA
D gene: TRBD2
J gene: TRBJ2-5
CDR3 DNA: TGCGCCAGCAGCCCCGGGACTAGCGTTGGAGAGACCCAGTACTTC
CDR3 protein: CASSPGTSVGETQYF

V gene: TRBV7-2
CDR3 length: 14
clone size: NA
D gene: NA
J gene: TRBJ1-6
CDR3 DNA: TGTGCCAGCAGCTTCTTCAGGCTTGGTTCACCCCTCCACTTT
CDR3 protein: CASSFFRLGSPLHF

V gene: TRBV29-1
CDR3 length: 13
clone size: few
D gene: TRBD1
J gene: TRBJ1-1
CDR3 DNA: TGCAGCGTTGAAACAGGGGGGAACACTGAAGCTTTCTTT
CDR3 protein: CSVETGGNTEAFF

V gene: TRBV20-1
CDR3 length: 16
clone size: few
D gene: NA
J gene: TRBJ2-1
CDR3 DNA: TGCAGTGCTAGAGATCTGCGGGGGCAGTCCTACAATGAGCAGTTCTTC
CDR3 protein: CSARDLRGQSYNEQFF

V gene: TRBV7-3
CDR3 length: 16
clone size: few
D gene: TRBD2
J gene: TRBJ2-1
CDR3 DNA: TGTGCCAGCAGCTACGGTGTCGGGGGGAACTACAATGAGCAGTTCTTC
CDR3 protein: CASSYGVGGNYNEQFF

V gene: TRBV7-9
CDR3 length: 15
clone size: few
D gene: NA
J gene: TRBJ1-3
CDR3 DNA: TGTGCCAGCAGCCCTCCGGGACAAGGCGGAAACACCATATATTTT
CDR3 protein: CASSPPGQGGNTIYF

V gene: TRBV27
CDR3 length: 15
clone size: few
D gene: NA
J gene: TRBJ1-5
CDR3 DNA: TGTGCCAGCAATTCCGTCCGAACAATGAATCAGCCCCAGCATTTT
CDR3 protein: CASNSVRTMNQPQHF

V gene: TRBV2
CDR3 length: 14
clone size: many
D gene: NA
J gene: TRBJ1-6
CDR3 DNA: TGTGCCAGCAGCGGACAAGCCCTGAATTCACCCCTCCACTTT
CDR3 protein: CASSGQALNSPLHF

V gene: TRBV7-2
CDR3 length: 13
clone size: few
D gene: NA
J gene: TRBJ2-3
CDR3 DNA: TGTGCCAGCGGCCCAGACCGCGGAGATACGCAGTATTTT
CDR3 protein: CASGPDRGDTQYF

V gene: TRBV25-1
CDR3 length: 17
clone size: many
D gene: NA
J gene: TRBJ2-1
CDR3 DNA: TGTGCCAGCAGTGGACCTTGGGGGGAGAATCTCTACAATGAGCAGTTCTTC
CDR3 protein: CASSGPWGENLYNEQFF

V gene: TRBV9
CDR3 length: 17
clone size: few
D gene: TRBD2
J gene: TRBJ2-2
CDR3 DNA: TGTGCCAGCAGCCCCAGTGGACTAGCGGGGGTCACCGGGGAGCTGTTTTTT
CDR3 protein: CASSPSGLAGVTGELFF

V gene: TRBV28
CDR3 length: 14
clone size: NA
D gene: TRBD1
J gene: TRBJ1-1
CDR3 DNA: TGTGCCAGCAGTTCCCGGGACAGGGACACTGAAGCTTTCTTT
CDR3 protein: CASSSRDRDTEAFF

V gene: TRBV14
CDR3 length: 14
clone size: few
D gene: NA
J gene: TRBJ2-3
CDR3 DNA: TGTGCCAGCAGCCACAAGGGGCGCGCAGATACGCAGTATTTT
CDR3 protein: CASSHKGRADTQYF

V gene: TRBV27
CDR3 length: 15
clone size: NA
D gene: TRBD1
J gene: TRBJ1-1
CDR3 DNA: TGTGCCAGCAGCTACAGCCCAACAGGGGACACTGAAGCTTTCTTT
CDR3 protein: CASSYSPTGDTEAFF

V gene: TRBV5-4
CDR3 length: 14
clone size: NA
D gene: TRBD1
J gene: TRBJ1-2
CDR3 DNA: TGTGCCAGCAGCGCGGCCGGGACAGGGAATGGCTACACCTTC
CDR3 protein: CASSAAGTGNGYTF

V gene: TRBV5-1
CDR3 length: 16
clone size: NA
D gene: TRBD1
J gene: TRBJ1-1
CDR3 DNA: TGCGCCAGCAGCCCAACGATGGACAGGGCGAACACTGAAGCTTTCTTT
CDR3 protein: CASSPTMDRANTEAFF

V gene: TRBV7-2
CDR3 length: 14
clone size: many
D gene: TRBD1
J gene: TRBJ2-3
CDR3 DNA: TGTGCCAGCAGCTTTAACAGGGGAAAAGATACGCAGTATTTT
CDR3 protein: CASSFNRGKDTQYF

V gene: TRBV10-3
CDR3 length: 14
clone size: many
D gene: NA
J gene: TRBJ2-5
CDR3 DNA: TGTGCCATCAGTGACAGGGTGTACCAAGAGACCCAGTACTTC
CDR3 protein: CAISDRVYQETQYF

V gene: TRBV7-2
CDR3 length: 15
clone size: NA
D gene: TRBD1
J gene: TRBJ2-7
CDR3 DNA: TGTGCCAGCAGCTTAGTTGGGACAGGGTCGGCCGAGCAGTACTTC
CDR3 protein: CASSLVGTGSAEQYF

V gene: TRBV5-6
CDR3 length: 16
clone size: many
D gene: NA
J gene: TRBJ1-5
CDR3 DNA: TGTGCCAGCAGCTTAAGGGCCAGGGGAGAGAGTCAGCCCCAGCATTTT
CDR3 protein: CASSLRARGESQPQHF

V gene: TRBV9
CDR3 length: 15
clone size: NA
D gene: NA
J gene: TRBJ1-1
CDR3 DNA: TGTGCCAGCAGCGTAGACCCTACACCGAACACTGAAGCTTTCTTT
CDR3 protein: CASSVDPTPNTEAFF

V gene: TRBV5-1
CDR3 length: 16
clone size: many
D gene: NA
J gene: TRBJ1-5
CDR3 DNA: TGCGCCAGCAGCCCGACAGGTTCCTATAGCAATCAGCCCCAGCATTTT
CDR3 protein: CASSPTGSYSNQPQHF

V gene: TRBV12-3/TRBV12-4
CDR3 length: 11
clone size: NA
D gene: NA
J gene: TRBJ2-7
CDR3 DNA: TGTGCCAGCAGGGGGAACGAGGAGCAGTACTTC
CDR3 protein: CASRGNEEQYF

V gene: TRBV20-1
CDR3 length: 12
clone size: NA
D gene: NA
J gene: TRBJ2-5
CDR3 DNA: TGCAGTGCTATTCGGCAGGGAGAGACCCAGTACTTC
CDR3 protein: CSAIRQGETQYF

V gene: TRBV6-2/TRBV6-3
CDR3 length: 13
clone size: NA
D gene: NA
J gene: TRBJ2-5
CDR3 DNA: TGTGCCAGCAGTTACCGACAGCCGGAGACCCAGTACTTC
CDR3 protein: CASSYRQPETQYF

V gene: TRBV5-1
CDR3 length: 17
clone size: many
D gene: NA
J gene: TRBJ1-1
CDR3 DNA: TGCGCCAGCAGCCTCCGAGCCGGGACCGATCTGAACACTGAAGCTTTCTTT
CDR3 protein: CASSLRAGTDLNTEAFF

V gene: TRBV19
CDR3 length: 15
clone size: NA
D gene: NA
J gene: TRBJ1-4
CDR3 DNA: TGTGCCAGTAGTACAGAAGAAACAACTAATGAAAAACTGTTTTTT
CDR3 protein: CASSTEETTNEKLFF

V gene: TRBV12-3/TRBV12-4
CDR3 length: 17
clone size: few
D gene: NA
J gene: TRBJ2-1
CDR3 DNA: TGTGCCAGCAGCAGAGGGGCGGGGCCAAGCTCCTACAATGAGCAGTTCTTC
CDR3 protein: CASSRGAGPSSYNEQFF

V gene: TRBV4-3
CDR3 length: 18
clone size: few
D gene: NA
J gene: TRBJ2-2
CDR3 DNA: TGCGCCAGCAGCCAAGAAGCCCCCGGGACTGGGAACACCGGGGAGCTGTTTTTT
CDR3 protein: CASSQEAPGTGNTGELFF

V gene: TRBV7-2
CDR3 length: 14
clone size: few
D gene: NA
J gene: TRBJ2-1
CDR3 DNA: TGTGCCAGCGGGGCCTCAAGCTCCTACAATGAGCAGTTCTTC
CDR3 protein: CASGASSSYNEQFF

V gene: TRBV11-2
CDR3 length: 16
clone size: NA
D gene: NA
J gene: TRBJ2-2
CDR3 DNA: TGTGCCAGCAGCCCCATTCGTGGGGGGGGCGCCGGGGAGCTGTTTTTT
CDR3 protein: CASSPIRGGGAGELFF

V gene: TRBV7-3
CDR3 length: 16
clone size: NA
D gene: TRBD2
J gene: TRBJ2-1
CDR3 DNA: TGTGCCAGCAGCTCCTTGGGAGGGTCCCAACCTAATGAGCAGTTCTTC
CDR3 protein: CASSSLGGSQPNEQFF

V gene: TRBV11-2
CDR3 length: 13
clone size: NA
D gene: NA
J gene: TRBJ2-7
CDR3 DNA: TGTGCCAGCAGCCCAACAGGGTTTTACGAGCAGTACTTC
CDR3 protein: CASSPTGFYEQYF

V gene: TRBV5-6
CDR3 length: 13
clone size: few
D gene: NA
J gene: TRBJ2-5
CDR3 DNA: TGTGCCAGCAGCTTGGGGGCCGGGAAGACCCAGTACTTC
CDR3 protein: CASSLGAGKTQYF

V gene: TRBV12-5
CDR3 length: 15
clone size: NA
D gene: TRBD2
J gene: TRBJ2-3
CDR3 DNA: TGTGCTAGTGGCCCTAGCGGGGTGAGCACAGATACGCAGTATTTT
CDR3 protein: CASGPSGVSTDTQYF

V gene: TRBV19
CDR3 length: 17
clone size: NA
D gene: NA
J gene: TRBJ2-3
CDR3 DNA: TGTGCCAGTAGTATGGACGTTGGGTCCAGGGCCGCAGATACGCAGTATTTT
CDR3 protein: CASSMDVGSRAADTQYF

V gene: TRBV5-1
CDR3 length: 15
clone size: few
D gene: NA
J gene: TRBJ2-7
CDR3 DNA: TGCGCCAGCAGCTTACGGAACGCAAACGCCAACGAGCAGTACTTC
CDR3 protein: CASSLRNANANEQYF

V gene: TRBV10-2
CDR3 length: 14
clone size: NA
D gene: NA
J gene: TRBJ2-7
CDR3 DNA: TGCGCCAGCAGTGACTGGGGGGATCCCTACGAGCAGTACTTC
CDR3 protein: CASSDWGDPYEQYF

V gene: TRBV7-3
CDR3 length: 13
clone size: few
D gene: NA
J gene: TRBJ2-5
CDR3 DNA: TGTGCCAGCAGCGCGCTTATGGGAGAGACCCAGTACTTC
CDR3 protein: CASSALMGETQYF

V gene: TRBV15
CDR3 length: 16
clone size: few
D gene: NA
J gene: TRBJ2-2
CDR3 DNA: TGTGCCACCAGCAGGGCCCGGGGGTCAAACACCGGGGAGCTGTTTTTT
CDR3 protein: CATSRARGSNTGELFF

V gene: TRBV4-2
CDR3 length: 16
clone size: NA
D gene: NA
J gene: TRBJ1-4
CDR3 DNA: TGTGCCAGCAGCCAAGACGTAACCCGGGGTGGAGGAAAACTGTTTTTT
CDR3 protein: CASSQDVTRGGGKLFF

V gene: TRBV7-2
CDR3 length: 14
clone size: NA
D gene: NA
J gene: TRBJ2-5
CDR3 DNA: TGTGCCAGCATGCCCAGGGGGGTCCAAGAGACCCAGTACTTC
CDR3 protein: CASMPRGVQETQYF

V gene: TRBV11-2
CDR3 length: 16
clone size: NA
D gene: TRBD1
J gene: TRBJ2-5
CDR3 DNA: TGTGCCAGCAGCTTAGCCCGCGCAGGGGGCGTAGAGACCCAGTACTTC
CDR3 protein: CASSLARAGGVETQYF

V gene: TRBV6-5
CDR3 length: 14
clone size: few
D gene: NA
J gene: TRBJ1-1
CDR3 DNA: TGTGCCAGCAGTTATTTCGGGATGAACACTGAAGCTTTCTTT
CDR3 protein: CASSYFGMNTEAFF

V gene: TRBV15
CDR3 length: 15
clone size: NA
D gene: NA
J gene: TRBJ2-5
CDR3 DNA: TGTGCCACCAGCAGAGGTCTGGGCGGGTTAGAGACCCAGTACTTC
CDR3 protein: CATSRGLGGLETQYF

V gene: TRBV6-2/TRBV6-3
CDR3 length: 15
clone size: NA
D gene: TRBD1
J gene: TRBJ2-7
CDR3 DNA: TGTGCCAGCAGTTTCGACAGGGGGCCGGTCCGCGAGCAGTACTTC
CDR3 protein: CASSFDRGPVREQYF

V gene: TRBV5-1
CDR3 length: 16
clone size: few
D gene: NA
J gene: TRBJ2-3
CDR3 DNA: TGCGCCAGCAGCTTGGCCCAGGTAGCCCTCTCAGATACGCAGTATTTT
CDR3 protein: CASSLAQVALSDTQYF

V gene: TRBV29-1
CDR3 length: 15
clone size: few
D gene: NA
J gene: TRBJ2-5
CDR3 DNA: TGCAGCGTTGAGTATGCAGGGAAGTACCAAGAGACCCAGTACTTC
CDR3 protein: CSVEYAGKYQETQYF

V gene: TRBV10-3
CDR3 length: 15
clone size: NA
D gene: TRBD1
J gene: TRBJ1-3
CDR3 DNA: TGTGCCATCAGTGCCCGGACAGGGGCTGGAAACACCATATATTTT
CDR3 protein: CAISARTGAGNTIYF

V gene: TRBV4-3
CDR3 length: 16
clone size: NA
D gene: NA
J gene: TRBJ1-2
CDR3 DNA: TGCGCCAGCAGCCAAGATACCGGCACATCTAACTATGGCTACACCTTC
CDR3 protein: CASSQDTGTSNYGYTF

V gene: TRBV10-3
CDR3 length: 15
clone size: many
D gene: TRBD2
J gene: TRBJ2-3
CDR3 DNA: TGTGCCATCAGTGAGTCTAGCGGGGGGGCAGATACGCAGTATTTT
CDR3 protein: CAISESSGGADTQYF